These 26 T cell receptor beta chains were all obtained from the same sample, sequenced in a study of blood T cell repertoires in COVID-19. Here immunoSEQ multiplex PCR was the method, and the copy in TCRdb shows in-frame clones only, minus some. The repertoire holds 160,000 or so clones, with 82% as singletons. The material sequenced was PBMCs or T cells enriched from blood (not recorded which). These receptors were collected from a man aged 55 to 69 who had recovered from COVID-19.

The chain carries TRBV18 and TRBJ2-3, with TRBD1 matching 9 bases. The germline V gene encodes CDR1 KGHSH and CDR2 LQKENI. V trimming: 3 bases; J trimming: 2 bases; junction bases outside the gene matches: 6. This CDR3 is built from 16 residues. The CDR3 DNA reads TGTGCCAGCTCACCTCGGACAGGGGAGTCCACAGATACGCAGTATTTT. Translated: CASSPRTGESTDTQYF.

This chain's CDR3 is CATSGSDRLGQETQYF. The CDR3 DNA sequence: TGTGCCACCAGTGGCTCTGACAGGTTGGGGCAGGAGACCCAGTACTTC. The chain combines TRBV24-1 with TRBJ2-5; the D gene is possibly TRBD1 (6 bases). CDR3 length equals 16 residues. The V end lost 5 bases, the J end lost 5 bases, and 20 bases lay between the germline ends. CDR1 is KGHDR, CDR2 SFDVKD, per germline.

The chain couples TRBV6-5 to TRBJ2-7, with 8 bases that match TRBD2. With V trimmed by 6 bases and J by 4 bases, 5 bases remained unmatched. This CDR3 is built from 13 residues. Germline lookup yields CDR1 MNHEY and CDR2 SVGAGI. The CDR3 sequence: CASRVAGTYEQYF. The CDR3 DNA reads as TGTGCCAGCAGAGTAGCGGGAACGTACGAGCAGTACTTC.

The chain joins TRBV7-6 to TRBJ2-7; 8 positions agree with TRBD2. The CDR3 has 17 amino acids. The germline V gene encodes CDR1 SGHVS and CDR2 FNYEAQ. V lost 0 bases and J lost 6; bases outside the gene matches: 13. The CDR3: CASSLARGAGVPVEQYF. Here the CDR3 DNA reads TGTGCCAGCAGCTTAGCGCGGGGAGCGGGAGTCCCCGTCGAGCAGTACTTC.

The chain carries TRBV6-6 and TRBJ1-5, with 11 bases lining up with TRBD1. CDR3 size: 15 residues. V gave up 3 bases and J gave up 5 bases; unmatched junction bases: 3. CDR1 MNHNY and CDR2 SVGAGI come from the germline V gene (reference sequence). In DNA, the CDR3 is TGTGCCAGCAGTTATTGGGGACAGGGGGATCAGCCCCAGCATTTT. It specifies CASSYWGQGDQPQHF.

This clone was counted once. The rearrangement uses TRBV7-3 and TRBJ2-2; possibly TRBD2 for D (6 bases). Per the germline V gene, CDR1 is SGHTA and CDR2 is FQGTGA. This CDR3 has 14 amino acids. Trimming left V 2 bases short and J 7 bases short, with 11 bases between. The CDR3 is CASSLLLASGELFF. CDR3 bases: TGTGCCAGCAGCTTACTGCTAGCGAGCGGGGAGCTGTTTTTT. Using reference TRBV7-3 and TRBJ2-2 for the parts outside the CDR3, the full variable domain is GAGVSQTPSNKVTEKGKYVELRCDPISGHTALYWYRQSLGQGPEFLIYFQGTGAADDSGLPNDRFFAVRPEGSVSTLKIQRTERGDSAVYLCASSLLLASGELFFGEGSRLTVL.

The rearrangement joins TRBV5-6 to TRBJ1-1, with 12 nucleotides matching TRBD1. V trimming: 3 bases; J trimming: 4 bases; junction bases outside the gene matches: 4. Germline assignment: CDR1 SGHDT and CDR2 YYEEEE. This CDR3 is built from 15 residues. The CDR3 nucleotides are TGTGCCAGCAGCTCCCCGGGACAGGGGGCCACTGAAGCTTTCTTT. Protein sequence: CASSSPGQGATEAFF.

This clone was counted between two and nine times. The CDR3 nucleotides read TGCGCCAGCAGCAAAAAGCCAGGGGTCGGATCTGGGGCCAACGTCCTGACTTTC. Translation: CASSKKPGVGSGANVLTF. This chain joins TRBV4-1 and TRBJ2-6; D is perhaps TRBD1 (6 bases). Germline V gene sequence: CDR1 MGHRA, CDR2 YSYEKL. CDR3 size: 18 residues. Trimming removed 5 bases from V and 1 base from J, with 18 bases in between.

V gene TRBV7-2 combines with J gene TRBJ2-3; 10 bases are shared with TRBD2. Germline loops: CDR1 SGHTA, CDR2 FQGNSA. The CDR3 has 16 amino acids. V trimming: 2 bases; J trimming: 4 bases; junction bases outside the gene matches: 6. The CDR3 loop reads CASSLRAGGVADTQYF. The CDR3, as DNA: TGTGCCAGCAGCTTAAGAGCGGGAGGGGTGGCAGATACGCAGTATTTT.

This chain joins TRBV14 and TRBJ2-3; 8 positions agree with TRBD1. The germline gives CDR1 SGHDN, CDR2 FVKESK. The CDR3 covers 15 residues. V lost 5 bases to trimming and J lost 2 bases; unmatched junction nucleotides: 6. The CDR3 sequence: CASSIGQGFTDTQYF. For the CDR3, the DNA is TGTGCCAGCAGCATCGGACAGGGATTCACAGATACGCAGTATTTT.

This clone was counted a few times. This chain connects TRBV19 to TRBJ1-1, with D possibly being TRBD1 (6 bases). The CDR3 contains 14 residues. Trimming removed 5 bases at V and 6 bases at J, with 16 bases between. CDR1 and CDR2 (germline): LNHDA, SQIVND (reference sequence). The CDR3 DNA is TGTGCCAGTAGTTCCCAGGGGAGGGCCTCTGAAGCTTTCTTT. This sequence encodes CASSSQGRASEAFF.

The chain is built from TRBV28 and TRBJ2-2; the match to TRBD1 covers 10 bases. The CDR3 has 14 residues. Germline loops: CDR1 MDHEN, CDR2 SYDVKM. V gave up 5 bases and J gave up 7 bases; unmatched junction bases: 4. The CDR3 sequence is CASSDRGLIGELFF. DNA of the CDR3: TGTGCCAGCAGTGACAGGGGGCTTATCGGGGAGCTGTTTTTT. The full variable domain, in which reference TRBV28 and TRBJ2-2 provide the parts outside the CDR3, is DVKVTQSSRYLVKRTGEKVFLECVQDMDHENMFWYRQDPGLGLRLIYFSYDVKMKEKGDIPEGYSVSREKKERFSLILESASTNQTSMYLCASSDRGLIGELFFGEGSRLTVL.

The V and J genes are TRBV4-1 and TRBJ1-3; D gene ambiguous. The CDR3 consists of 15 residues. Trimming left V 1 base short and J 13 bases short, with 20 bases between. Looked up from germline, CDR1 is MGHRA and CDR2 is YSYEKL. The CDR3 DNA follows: TGCGCCAGCAGCCAAGCGCATTCAGTAGGTCGGGAGATATATTTT. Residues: CASSQAHSVGREIYF.

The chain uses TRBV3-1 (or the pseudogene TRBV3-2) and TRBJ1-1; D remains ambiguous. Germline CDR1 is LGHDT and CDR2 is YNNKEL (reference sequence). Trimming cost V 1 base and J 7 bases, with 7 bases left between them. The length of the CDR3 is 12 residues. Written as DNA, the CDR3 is TGTGCCAGCAGCCAAGGCGGAGGTGAAGCTTTCTTT. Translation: CASSQGGGEAFF.

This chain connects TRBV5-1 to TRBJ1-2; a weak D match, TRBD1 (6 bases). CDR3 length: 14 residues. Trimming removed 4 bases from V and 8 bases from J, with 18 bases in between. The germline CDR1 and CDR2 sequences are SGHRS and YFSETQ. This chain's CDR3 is CASSPQPGEYGYTF. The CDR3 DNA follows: TGCGCCAGCAGCCCTCAACCAGGGGAATACGGCTACACCTTC.

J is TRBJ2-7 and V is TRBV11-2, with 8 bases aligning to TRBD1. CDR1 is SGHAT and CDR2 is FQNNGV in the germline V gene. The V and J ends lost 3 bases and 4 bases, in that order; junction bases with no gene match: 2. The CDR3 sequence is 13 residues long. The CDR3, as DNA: TGTGCCAGCAGCTTGGACAGGGTTTACGAGCAGTACTTC. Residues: CASSLDRVYEQYF.

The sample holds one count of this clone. CDR3 in DNA: TGTGCCAGCAGCCCAACCCCACAGGGAAGCTATGGCTACACCTTC. This translates into CASSPTPQGSYGYTF. V and J are TRBV7-2 and TRBJ1-2; perhaps TRBD1 as D (6 bases). CDR1 and CDR2 (germline): SGHTA, FQGNSA. Trimming removed 5 bases at V and 4 bases at J, with 17 bases between. This CDR3 comprises 15 residues.

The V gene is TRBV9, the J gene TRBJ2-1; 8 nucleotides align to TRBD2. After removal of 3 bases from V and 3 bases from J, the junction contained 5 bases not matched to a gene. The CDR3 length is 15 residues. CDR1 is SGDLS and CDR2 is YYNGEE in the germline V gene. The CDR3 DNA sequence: TGTGCCAGCAGCGGGACTAGCAGGCACTACAATGAGCAGTTCTTC. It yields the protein CASSGTSRHYNEQFF.

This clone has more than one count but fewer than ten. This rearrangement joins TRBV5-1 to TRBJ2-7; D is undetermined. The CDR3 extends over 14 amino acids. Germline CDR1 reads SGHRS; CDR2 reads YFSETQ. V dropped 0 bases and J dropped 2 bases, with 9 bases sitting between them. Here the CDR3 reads CASSLVQLPYEQYF. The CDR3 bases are TGCGCCAGCAGCTTGGTACAGCTACCCTACGAGCAGTACTTC.

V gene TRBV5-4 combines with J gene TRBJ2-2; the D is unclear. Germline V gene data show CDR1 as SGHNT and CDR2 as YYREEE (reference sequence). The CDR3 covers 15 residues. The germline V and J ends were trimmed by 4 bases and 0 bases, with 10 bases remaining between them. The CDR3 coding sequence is TGTGCCAGCAGCCCGGTCCGCGCGAACACCGGGGAGCTGTTTTTT. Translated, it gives CASSPVRANTGELFF.

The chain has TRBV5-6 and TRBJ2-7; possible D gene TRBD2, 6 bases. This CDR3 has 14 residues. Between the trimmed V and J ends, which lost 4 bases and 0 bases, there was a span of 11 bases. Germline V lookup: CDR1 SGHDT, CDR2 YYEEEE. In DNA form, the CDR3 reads TGTGCCAGCAGCGAATACGGGAGCTCCTACGAGCAGTACTTC. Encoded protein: CASSEYGSSYEQYF.

This CDR3 reads CASSLSTGDSPLHF. For the CDR3, the DNA is TGTGCCAGTAGTCTTTCGACAGGGGATTCACCCCTCCACTTT. This chain links TRBV19 with TRBJ1-6; TRBD1 aligns across 8 bases. V was clipped by 5 bases and J by 8 bases; unmatched bases: 5. The CDR3 runs 14 residues. Germline V gene sequence: CDR1 LNHDA, CDR2 SQIVND (reference sequence).

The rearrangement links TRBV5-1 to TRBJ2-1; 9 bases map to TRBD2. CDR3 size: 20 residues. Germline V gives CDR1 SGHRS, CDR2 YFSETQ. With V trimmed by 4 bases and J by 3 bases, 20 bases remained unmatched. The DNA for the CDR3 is TGCGCCAGCAGCCCCTTTTTAGTTAGCGCGGGAGGGCCCGGCTACAATGAGCAGTTCTTC. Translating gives CASSPFLVSAGGPGYNEQFF.

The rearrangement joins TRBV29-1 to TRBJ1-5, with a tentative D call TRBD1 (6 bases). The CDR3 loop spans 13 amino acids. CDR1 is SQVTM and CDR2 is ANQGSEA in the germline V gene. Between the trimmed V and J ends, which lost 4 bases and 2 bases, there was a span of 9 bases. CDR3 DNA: TGCAGCGTTGGGGACAAGGGCAATCAGCCCCAGCATTTT. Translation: CSVGDKGNQPQHF.

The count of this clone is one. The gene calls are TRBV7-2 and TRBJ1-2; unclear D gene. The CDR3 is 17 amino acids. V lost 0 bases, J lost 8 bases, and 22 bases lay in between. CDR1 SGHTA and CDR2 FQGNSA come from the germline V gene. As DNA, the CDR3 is TGTGCCAGCAGCTTAGCGTTAGGGAGGACGAAGGGTTGGGGCTACACCTTC. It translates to CASSLALGRTKGWGYTF. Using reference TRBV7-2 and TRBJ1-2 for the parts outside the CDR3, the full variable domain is GAGVSQSPSNKVTEKGKDVELRCDPISGHTALYWYRQSLGQGLEFLIYFQGNSAPDKSGLPSDRFSAERTGGSVSTLTIQRTQQEDSAVYLCASSLALGRTKGWGYTFGSGTRLTVV.

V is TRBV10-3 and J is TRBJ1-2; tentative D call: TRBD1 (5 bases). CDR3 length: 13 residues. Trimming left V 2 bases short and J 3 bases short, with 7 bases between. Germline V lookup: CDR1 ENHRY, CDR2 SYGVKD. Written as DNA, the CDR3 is TGTGCCATCAGTGAGCAGGGCCACTATGGCTACACCTTC. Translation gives CAISEQGHYGYTF.